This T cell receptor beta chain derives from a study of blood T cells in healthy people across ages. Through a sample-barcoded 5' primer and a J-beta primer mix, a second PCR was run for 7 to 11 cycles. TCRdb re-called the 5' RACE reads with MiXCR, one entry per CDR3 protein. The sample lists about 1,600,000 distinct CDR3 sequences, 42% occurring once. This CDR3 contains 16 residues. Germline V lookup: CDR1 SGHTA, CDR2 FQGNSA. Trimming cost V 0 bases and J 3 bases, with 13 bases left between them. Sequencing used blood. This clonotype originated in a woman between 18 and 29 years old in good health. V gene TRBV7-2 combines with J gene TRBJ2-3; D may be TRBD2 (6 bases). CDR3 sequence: CASSLAGGRQTDTQYF. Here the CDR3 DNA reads TGTGCCAGCAGCTTAGCGGGAGGCCGCCAGACAGATACGCAGTATTTT.